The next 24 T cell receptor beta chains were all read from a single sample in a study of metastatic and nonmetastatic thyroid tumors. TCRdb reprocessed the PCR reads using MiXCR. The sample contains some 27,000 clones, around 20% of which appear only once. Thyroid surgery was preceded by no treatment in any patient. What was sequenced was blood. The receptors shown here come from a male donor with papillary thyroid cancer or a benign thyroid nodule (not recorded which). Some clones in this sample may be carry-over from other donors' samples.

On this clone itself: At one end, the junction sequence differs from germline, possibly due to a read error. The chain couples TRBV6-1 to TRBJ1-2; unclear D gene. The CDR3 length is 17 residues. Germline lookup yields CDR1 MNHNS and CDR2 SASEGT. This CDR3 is CASSPTARHGTVYGYTF. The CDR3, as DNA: TGTGCCAGCAGTCCAACGGCTAGACACGGAACAGTATATGGATACACCTTC.

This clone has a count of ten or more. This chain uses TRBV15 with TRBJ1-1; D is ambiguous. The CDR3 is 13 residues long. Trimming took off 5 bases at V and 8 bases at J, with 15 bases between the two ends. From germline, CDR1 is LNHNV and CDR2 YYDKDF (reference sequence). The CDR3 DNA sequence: TGTGCCACCAGCGTTAACGTAGACGGCGAAGCTTTCTTT. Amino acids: CATSVNVDGEAFF.

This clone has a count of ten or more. The CDR3 region is CASSWTGAEAFF. The CDR3 DNA is TGTGCCAGCAGCTGGACAGGGGCAGAAGCTTTCTTT. The rearrangement joins TRBV5-8 to TRBJ1-1; TRBD1 aligns across 9 bases. The CDR3 length is 12 residues. J gave up 8 bases and V 3 bases, and 2 bases lay outside the gene matches. Per germline, CDR1 SGHTS and CDR2 YDEGEE.

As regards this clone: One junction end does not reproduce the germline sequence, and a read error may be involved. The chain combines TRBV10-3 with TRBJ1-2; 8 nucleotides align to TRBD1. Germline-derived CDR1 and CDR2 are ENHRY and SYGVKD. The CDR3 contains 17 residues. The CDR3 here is CASSESFGQGAGYGYTF. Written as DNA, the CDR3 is TGTGCCAGCAGTGAGTCATTCGGGCAGGGGGCAGGCTATGGCTACACCTTC.

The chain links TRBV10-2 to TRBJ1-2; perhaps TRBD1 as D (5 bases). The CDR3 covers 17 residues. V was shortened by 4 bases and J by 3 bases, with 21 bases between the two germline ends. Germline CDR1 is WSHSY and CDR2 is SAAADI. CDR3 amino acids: CASSASGDLGVYYGYTF. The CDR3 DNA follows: TGCGCCAGCAGTGCTTCCGGAGACCTAGGGGTCTACTATGGCTACACCTTC.

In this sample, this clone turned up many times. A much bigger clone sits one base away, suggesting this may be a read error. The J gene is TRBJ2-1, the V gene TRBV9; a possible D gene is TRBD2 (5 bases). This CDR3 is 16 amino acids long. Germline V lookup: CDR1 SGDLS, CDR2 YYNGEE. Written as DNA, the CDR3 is TGTGCCAGCAGCGGATCCAAGGTTAGGGCGGGTAATGAGCAGCTCTTC. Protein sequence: CASSGSKVRAGNEQLF.

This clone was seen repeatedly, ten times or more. The CDR3 DNA is TGTGCCAGCAGTGGGGTCGGGAGGGCAGATACGCAGTATTTT. Its protein product is CASSGVGRADTQYF. This sequence joins TRBV2 and TRBJ2-3; TRBD2 agrees at 8 bases. CDR1 and CDR2 from the germline V gene are SNHLY and FYNNEI. There are 14 residues in the CDR3. V was pared by 4 bases and J by 4 bases, with 4 bases of the junction left unmatched.

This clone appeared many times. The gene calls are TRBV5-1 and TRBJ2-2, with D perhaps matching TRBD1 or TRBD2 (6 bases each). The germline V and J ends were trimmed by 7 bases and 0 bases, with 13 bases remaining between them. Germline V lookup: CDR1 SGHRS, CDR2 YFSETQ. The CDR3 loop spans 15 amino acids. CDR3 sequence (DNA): TGCGCCAGCGCCCGGGGGCGGCCGAACACCGGGGAGCTGTTTTTT. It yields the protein CASARGRPNTGELFF.

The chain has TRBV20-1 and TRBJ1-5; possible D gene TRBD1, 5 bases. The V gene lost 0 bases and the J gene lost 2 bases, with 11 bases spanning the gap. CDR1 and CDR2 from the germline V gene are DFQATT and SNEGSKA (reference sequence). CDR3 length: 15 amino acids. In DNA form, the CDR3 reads TGCAGTGCTAGAGATAGGGGAGAGGGCAATCAGCCCCAGCATTTT. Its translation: CSARDRGEGNQPQHF.

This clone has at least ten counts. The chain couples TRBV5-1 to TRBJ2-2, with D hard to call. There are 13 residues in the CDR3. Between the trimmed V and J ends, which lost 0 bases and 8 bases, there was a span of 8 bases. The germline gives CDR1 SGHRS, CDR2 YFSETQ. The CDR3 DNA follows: TGCGCCAGCAGCTTGGCAGAGGCTGGGGAGCTGTTTTTT. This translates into CASSLAEAGELFF.

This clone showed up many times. The CDR3 region is CASSQQSRVGGNTIYF. CDR3 in DNA: TGTGCCAGCAGCCAACAAAGCAGGGTGGGTGGAAACACCATATATTTT. This chain connects TRBV3-1 to TRBJ1-3; possible D gene TRBD1, 5 bases. In germline, CDR1 is LGHDT, CDR2 YNNKEL (reference sequence). This CDR3 is 16 amino acids long. With 2 bases removed from V and 3 bases from J, the gap between germline ends came to 14 bases.

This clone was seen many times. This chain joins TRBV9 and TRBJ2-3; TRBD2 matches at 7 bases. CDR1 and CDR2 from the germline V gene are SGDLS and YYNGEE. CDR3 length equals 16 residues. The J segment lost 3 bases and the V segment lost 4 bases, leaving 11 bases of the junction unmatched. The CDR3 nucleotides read TGTGCCAGCAGCCTCTCACCACAACTAGCGACAGATACGCAGTATTTT. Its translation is CASSLSPQLATDTQYF.

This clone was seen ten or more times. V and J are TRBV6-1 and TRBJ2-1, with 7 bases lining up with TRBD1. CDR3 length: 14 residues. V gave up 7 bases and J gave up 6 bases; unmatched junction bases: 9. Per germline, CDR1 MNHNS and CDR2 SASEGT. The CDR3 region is CASIRTGWRNEQFF. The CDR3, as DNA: TGTGCCAGCATTCGGACAGGTTGGCGCAATGAGCAGTTCTTC.

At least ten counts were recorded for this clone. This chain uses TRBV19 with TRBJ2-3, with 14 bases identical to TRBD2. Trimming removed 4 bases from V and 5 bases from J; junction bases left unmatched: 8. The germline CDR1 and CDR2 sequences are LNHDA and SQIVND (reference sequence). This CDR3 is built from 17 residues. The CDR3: CASSRNSGTSGRDTQYF. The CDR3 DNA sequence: TGTGCCAGTAGTAGGAACTCCGGGACTAGCGGGAGAGATACGCAGTATTTT.

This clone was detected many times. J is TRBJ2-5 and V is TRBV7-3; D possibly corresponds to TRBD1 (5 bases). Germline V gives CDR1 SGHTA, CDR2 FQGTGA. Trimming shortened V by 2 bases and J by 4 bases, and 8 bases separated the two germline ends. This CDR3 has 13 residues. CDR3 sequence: CASSLAGSETQYF. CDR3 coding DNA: TGTGCCAGCAGCTTAGCAGGGTCAGAGACCCAGTACTTC. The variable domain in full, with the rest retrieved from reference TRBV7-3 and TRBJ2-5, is GAGVSQTPSNKVTEKGKYVELRCDPISGHTALYWYRQSLGQGPEFLIYFQGTGAADDSGLPNDRFFAVRPEGSVSTLKIQRTERGDSAVYLCASSLAGSETQYFGPGTRLLVL.

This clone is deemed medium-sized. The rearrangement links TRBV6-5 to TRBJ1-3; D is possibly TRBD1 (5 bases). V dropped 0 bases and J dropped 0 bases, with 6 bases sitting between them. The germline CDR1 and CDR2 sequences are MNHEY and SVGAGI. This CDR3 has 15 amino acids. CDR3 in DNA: TGTGCCAGCAGTTACTCTAGGGGCTCTGGAAACACCATATATTTT. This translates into CASSYSRGSGNTIYF.

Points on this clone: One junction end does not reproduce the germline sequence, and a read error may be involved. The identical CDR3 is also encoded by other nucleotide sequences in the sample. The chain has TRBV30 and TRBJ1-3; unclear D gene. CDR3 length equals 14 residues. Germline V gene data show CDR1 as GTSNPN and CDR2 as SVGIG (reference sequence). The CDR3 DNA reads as TGTGCCTGGGGCCTCGAACGCTCTGGAAACACCATATACTTT. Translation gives CAWGLERSGNTIYF.

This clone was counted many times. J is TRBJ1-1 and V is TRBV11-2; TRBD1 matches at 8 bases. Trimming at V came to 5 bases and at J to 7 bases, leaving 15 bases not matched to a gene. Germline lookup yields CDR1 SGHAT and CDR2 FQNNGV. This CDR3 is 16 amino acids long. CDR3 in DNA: TGTGCCAGCAGCCCTGTTGGGCAGGGGGCGATCGATGAAGCTTTCTTT. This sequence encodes CASSPVGQGAIDEAFF. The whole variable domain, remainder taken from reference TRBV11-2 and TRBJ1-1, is EAGVAQSPRYKIIEKRQSVAFWCNPISGHATLYWYQQILGQGPKLLIQFQNNGVVDDSQLPKDRFSAERLKGVDSTLKIQPAKLEDSAVYLCASSPVGQGAIDEAFFGQGTRLTVV.

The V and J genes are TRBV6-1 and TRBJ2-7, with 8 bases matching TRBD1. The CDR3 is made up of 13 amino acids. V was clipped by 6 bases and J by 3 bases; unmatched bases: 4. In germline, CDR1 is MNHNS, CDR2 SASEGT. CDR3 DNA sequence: TGTGCCAGCAGGGGAGGACAGGGCTACGAGCAGTACTTC. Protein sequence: CASRGGQGYEQYF.

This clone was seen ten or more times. The chain's CDR3 is CASSPGATQETQYF. CDR3 nucleotides: TGTGCCAGCTCTCCCGGGGCTACCCAAGAGACCCAGTACTTC. The V gene is TRBV18, the J gene TRBJ2-5; D could derive from TRBD1 or TRBD2 (5 bases each). This CDR3 region has 14 residues. V was shortened by 6 bases and J by 1 base, with 12 bases between the two germline ends. Germline lookup yields CDR1 KGHSH and CDR2 LQKENI.

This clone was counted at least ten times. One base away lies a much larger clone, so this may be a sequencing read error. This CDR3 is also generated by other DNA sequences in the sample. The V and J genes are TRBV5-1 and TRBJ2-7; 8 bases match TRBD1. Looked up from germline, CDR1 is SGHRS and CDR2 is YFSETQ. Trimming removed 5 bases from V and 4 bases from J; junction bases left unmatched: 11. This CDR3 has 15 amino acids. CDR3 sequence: CASRQTGGDWYEQYF. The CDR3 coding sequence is TGCGCCAGCAGGCAAACAGGGGGAGATTGGTACGAGCAGTACTTC.

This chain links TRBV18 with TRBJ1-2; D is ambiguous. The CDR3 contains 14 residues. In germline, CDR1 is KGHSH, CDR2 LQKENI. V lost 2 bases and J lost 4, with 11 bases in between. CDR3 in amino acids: CASSPEKQGYGYTF. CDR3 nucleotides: TGTGCCAGCTCACCAGAAAAGCAAGGCTATGGCTACACCTTC.

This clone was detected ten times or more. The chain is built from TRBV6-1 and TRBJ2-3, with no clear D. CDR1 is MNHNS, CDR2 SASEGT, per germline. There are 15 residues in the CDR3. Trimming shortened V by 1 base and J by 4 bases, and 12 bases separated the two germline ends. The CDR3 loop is CASSEGEDAPDTQYF. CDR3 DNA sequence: TGTGCCAGCAGTGAAGGGGAAGATGCCCCAGATACGCAGTATTTT.

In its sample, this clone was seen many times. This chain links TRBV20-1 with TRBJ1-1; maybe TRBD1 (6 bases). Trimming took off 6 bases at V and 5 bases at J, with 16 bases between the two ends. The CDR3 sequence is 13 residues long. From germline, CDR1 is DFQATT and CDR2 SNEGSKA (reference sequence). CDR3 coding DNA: TGCAGTGCCTCCGAGGGGGTCGAAACTGAAGCTTTCTTT. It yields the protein CSASEGVETEAFF.